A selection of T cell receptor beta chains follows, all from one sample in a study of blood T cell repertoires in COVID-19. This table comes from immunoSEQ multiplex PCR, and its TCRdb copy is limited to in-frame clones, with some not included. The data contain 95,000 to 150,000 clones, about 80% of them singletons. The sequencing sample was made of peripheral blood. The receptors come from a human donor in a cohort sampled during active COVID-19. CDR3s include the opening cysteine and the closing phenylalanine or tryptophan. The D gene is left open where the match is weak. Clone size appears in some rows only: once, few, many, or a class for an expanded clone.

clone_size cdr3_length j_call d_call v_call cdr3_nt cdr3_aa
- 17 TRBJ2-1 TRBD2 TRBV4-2 TGTGCCAGCAGCTTCCTAGGGACTAGCGGGAACTACAATGAGCAGTTCTTC CASSFLGTSGNYNEQFF
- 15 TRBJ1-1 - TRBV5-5 TGTGCCAGCAGAAAAACCCTACAGGGGAACACTGAAGCTTTCTTT CASRKTLQGNTEAFF
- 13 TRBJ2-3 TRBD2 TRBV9 TGTGCCAGCAGCGACTTGGCCCTAGCGGCGCAGTATTTT CASSDLALAAQYF
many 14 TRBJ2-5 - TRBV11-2 TGTGCCAGCAGCGTAACCGGGGGAAGGGAGACCCAGTACTTC CASSVTGGRETQYF
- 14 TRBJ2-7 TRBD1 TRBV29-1 TGCAGCGCAACAAGGGGACAGGGGAATCACGAGCAGTACTTC CSATRGQGNHEQYF
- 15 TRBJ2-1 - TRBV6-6 TGTGCCAGCAGTCTTACTCCGCTCCGAGCCGATGAGCAGTTCTTC CASSLTPLRADEQFF
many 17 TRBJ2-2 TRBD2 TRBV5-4 TGTGCCAGCAGCTTGGAGGTACTAGCGGGACGGGCAGGGGAGCTGTTTTTT CASSLEVLAGRAGELFF
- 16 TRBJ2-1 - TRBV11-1 TGTGCCAGCAGCTGGAACGGTGGTAGGGGGAACAATGAGCAGTTCTTC CASSWNGGRGNNEQFF
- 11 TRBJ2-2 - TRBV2 TGTGCCAGCAAAGGGGGCGGGGAGCTGTTTTTT CASKGGGELFF
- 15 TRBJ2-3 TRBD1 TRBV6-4 TGTGCCAGCAGTGCCCGGACAGGGCGCACAGATACGCAGTATTTT CASSARTGRTDTQYF
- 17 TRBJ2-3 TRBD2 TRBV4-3 TGCGCCAGCAGCCAAGAAGCGGGAGGGCCCCGCACAGATACGCAGTATTTT CASSQEAGGPRTDTQYF
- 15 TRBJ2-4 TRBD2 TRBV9 TGTGCCAGCAGCCGTTCAGCGGGGGGTGAAAACATTCAGTACTTC CASSRSAGGENIQYF
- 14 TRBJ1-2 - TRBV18 TGTGCCAGCTCACTAGGACAAGGGGCCCCTGCCTACACCTTC CASSLGQGAPAYTF
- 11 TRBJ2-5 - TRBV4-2 TGTGCCAGCAGCCCCGGGGGGCCCCAGTACTTC CASSPGGPQYF
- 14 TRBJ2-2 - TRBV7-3 TGTGCCAGCAGCTTCTTCGGGGACACCGGGGAGCTGTTTTTT CASSFFGDTGELFF
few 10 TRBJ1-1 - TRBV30 TGTGCCTTCGGGGTGACTGAAGCTTTCTTT CAFGVTEAFF
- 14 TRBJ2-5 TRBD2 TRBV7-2 TGTGCCAGCAGCTCCGGACTAGCCGGGGAGACCCAGTACTTC CASSSGLAGETQYF
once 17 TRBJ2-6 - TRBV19 TGTGCCAGTCAAGAGGACTTCTCCGAACGGGGGGCCAACGTCCTGACTTTC CASQEDFSERGANVLTF
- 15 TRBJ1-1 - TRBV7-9 TGTGCCAGCAGCTTAGGTTTCGGGAGGACCACTGAAGCTTTCTTT CASSLGFGRTTEAFF
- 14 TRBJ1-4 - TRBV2 TGTGCCAGCAGTGAAGCGCGGGGTTCCGAAAAACTGTTTTTT CASSEARGSEKLFF
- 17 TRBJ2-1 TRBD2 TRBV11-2 TGTGCCAGCAGCTTCAGACTAGCGGGAGGTCCCCACAATGAGCAGTTCTTC CASSFRLAGGPHNEQFF
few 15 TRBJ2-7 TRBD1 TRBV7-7 TGTGCCAGCAGCCCCCCTCGGGACAGGGACGACGAGCAGTACTTC CASSPPRDRDDEQYF
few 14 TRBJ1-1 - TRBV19 TGTGCCAGTAGTTGGTCGGGGGGTAGTATTGAAGCTTTCTTT CASSWSGGSIEAFF
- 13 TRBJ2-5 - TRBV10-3 TGTGCCACCAACGAAGGGGCCCCAGAGACCCAGTACTTC CATNEGAPETQYF
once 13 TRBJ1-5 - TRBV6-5 TGTGCCACCGTTAAGGGGGTCAATCAGCCCCAGCATTTT CATVKGVNQPQHF
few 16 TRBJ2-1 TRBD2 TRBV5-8 TGTGCCAGCAGCCCGGGATTCACGGGAGGGTACAATGAGCAGTTCTTC CASSPGFTGGYNEQFF
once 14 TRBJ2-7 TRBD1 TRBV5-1 TGCGCCAGCAGCCTCGGGACAGGGCCCTACGAGCAGTACTTC CASSLGTGPYEQYF
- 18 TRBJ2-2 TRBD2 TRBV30 TGTGCCTCCCCACCTGACGGCGGGGGGCCTTTGAACACCGGGGAGCTGTTTTTT CASPPDGGGPLNTGELFF
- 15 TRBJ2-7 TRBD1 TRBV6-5 TGTGCCAGCAGTCCGAGGGGGCGGCTCTCCTACGAGCAGTACTTC CASSPRGRLSYEQYF
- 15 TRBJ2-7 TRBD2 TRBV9 TGTGCCAGCAGCGGGCCGGGACTAGGCTCGCCCGAGCAGTACTTC CASSGPGLGSPEQYF
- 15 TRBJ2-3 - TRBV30 TGTGCCTGGAGTGTTCTCGGCGGGGAGACAGATACGCAGTATTTT CAWSVLGGETDTQYF
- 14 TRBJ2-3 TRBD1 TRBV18 TGTGCCAGCTCATCGACAGGGGACACAGATACGCAGTATTTT CASSSTGDTDTQYF
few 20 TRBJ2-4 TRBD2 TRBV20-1 TGCAGTGCTAGTGGACAGGGGGGACTAGCGGGGAGGGGAACCAAAAACATTCAGTACTTC CSASGQGGLAGRGTKNIQYF
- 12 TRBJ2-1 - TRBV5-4 TGTGCCAGCAGCTTCCGTGACAATGAGCAGTTCTTC CASSFRDNEQFF
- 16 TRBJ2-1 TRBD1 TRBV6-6 TGTGCCAGCAGGGGACAGGGGACGAGCTCCTACAATGAGCAGTTCTTC CASRGQGTSSYNEQFF
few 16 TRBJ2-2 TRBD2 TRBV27 TGTGCCAGCAGTTTAAGACTAGCGGGAGGGGGCGGGGAGCTGTTTTTT CASSLRLAGGGGELFF
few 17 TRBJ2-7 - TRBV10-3 TGTGCCATCAGAGCCAAGGCTGGGACACAAACCTCCTACGAGCAGTACTTC CAIRAKAGTQTSYEQYF
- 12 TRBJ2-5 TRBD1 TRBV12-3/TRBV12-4 TGTGCCAGCCGAGGGGGCGTGGAGACCCAGTACTTC CASRGGVETQYF
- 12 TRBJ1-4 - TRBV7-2 TGTGCCAGCAGCATATCAACAGGGAAACTGTTTTTT CASSISTGKLFF
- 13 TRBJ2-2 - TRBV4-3 TGCGCCAGCAGCCTCCTTCGTACCGGGGAGCTGTTTTTT CASSLLRTGELFF